A selection of T cell receptor beta chains follows, all from one sample in a study of blood T cell repertoires in COVID-19. The assay was immunoSEQ multiplex PCR, and TCRdb's table has in-frame clones only and misses some. In the table there are roughly 48,000 clones, 82% of which are singletons. Sequenced sample: peripheral blood. The receptors were sampled from a man between 40 and 49 years old with acute or convalescent COVID-19. Each CDR3 is given with its conserved first and last residue. D genes are given only for firm matches. Clone size is shown for a subset of rows, as once, few, many or a class of expanded clone.

TRBJ1-1	TRBV19	16	NA	NA	TGTGCCAGTAGTATAGGTGGGGCAGGGGTGGGCACTGAAGCTTTCTTT	CASSIGGAGVGTEAFF
TRBJ2-7	TRBV3-1/TRBV3-2	14	NA	NA	TGTGCCAGCAGCCAATACCCCCCTCCAGGCTTGCAGTACTTC	CASSQYPPPGLQYF
TRBJ2-3	TRBV6-4	15	TRBD2	hyperexpanded	TGTGCCAGCAGTGACTCTAGCGGGGGGGCAGATACGCAGTATTTT	CASSDSSGGADTQYF
TRBJ1-3	TRBV6-5	15	NA	NA	TGTGCCAGCAGCACGGGGGAATATCGTCGAAACACCATATATTTT	CASSTGEYRRNTIYF
TRBJ1-4	TRBV6-5	15	NA	NA	TGTGCCAGCAGTTACTCCCAAAGGGGAGGTGAAAAACTGTTTTTT	CASSYSQRGGEKLFF
TRBJ2-7	TRBV13	13	NA	NA	TGTGCCAGCAGCTTAGTCCACTCGGGCGAGCAGTACTTC	CASSLVHSGEQYF
TRBJ1-6	TRBV5-1	15	TRBD1	NA	TGCGCCAGCACATCCGCAGGGGGGAATAATTCACCCCTCCACTTT	CASTSAGGNNSPLHF
TRBJ2-2	TRBV5-1	15	NA	NA	TGCGCCAGCAGTAAGCGGGACACCAACACCGGGGAGCTGTTTTTT	CASSKRDTNTGELFF
TRBJ1-2	TRBV9	15	TRBD1	NA	TGTGCCAGCAGCGTTACGGGACAGGGGATTGGTGGCTACACCTTC	CASSVTGQGIGGYTF
TRBJ2-2	TRBV5-4	14	NA	NA	TGTGCCAGCAGCTTGCGGCAGGACACCGGGGAGCTGTTTTTT	CASSLRQDTGELFF
TRBJ2-7	TRBV6-1	15	TRBD1	NA	TGTGCCAGCAGTGATGCCGGGACAGGGGACTACGAGCAGTACTTC	CASSDAGTGDYEQYF
TRBJ2-1	TRBV12-5	15	NA	NA	TGTGCTAGTGCCCCTGGACAATCCTCATACAATGAGCAGTTCTTC	CASAPGQSSYNEQFF
TRBJ1-3	TRBV5-1	16	TRBD1	NA	TGCGCCAGCAATGAGGGGGCCTCCTACTCTGGAAACACCATATATTTT	CASNEGASYSGNTIYF
TRBJ1-2	TRBV18	15	NA	few	TGTGCCAGCTCACCCGGAGCGAATCAGGGGACGGGCTACACCTTC	CASSPGANQGTGYTF
TRBJ1-2	TRBV9	16	NA	NA	TGTGCCAGCAGCCCGAGCGGAACTACAGGGTATCATGGCTACACCTTC	CASSPSGTTGYHGYTF
TRBJ2-7	TRBV27	17	TRBD1	NA	TGTGCCAGCAGTTTATACGTCGGGACAGGGGTTTCCCGCGAGCAGTACTTC	CASSLYVGTGVSREQYF
TRBJ1-3	TRBV30	15	NA	NA	TGTGCCTGGAGGGCCCCCGACACGCTTGGAAACACCATATATTTT	CAWRAPDTLGNTIYF
TRBJ1-2	TRBV2	12	NA	NA	TGTGCCACCTCAGACAGGAACTATGGCTACACCTTC	CATSDRNYGYTF
TRBJ2-7	TRBV13	17	TRBD2	NA	TGTGCCAGCAGCTTTGGGCTATTGGGAGGGAGTCCCAACGAGCAGTACTTC	CASSFGLLGGSPNEQYF
TRBJ1-1	TRBV5-1	16	NA	NA	TGCGCCAGCAGCTTGGTGCGGGGGGGCCTGAACACTGAAGCTTTCTTT	CASSLVRGGLNTEAFF
TRBJ2-7	TRBV5-8	12	NA	NA	TGTGCCAGCAGCCTCCGCACTGGTGAGCAGTACTTC	CASSLRTGEQYF
TRBJ1-4	TRBV6-5	15	NA	few	TGTGCCAGCACCCTCACTCGGAGTAGTAGCGAAAAACTGTTTTTT	CASTLTRSSSEKLFF
TRBJ2-5	TRBV19	11	TRBD1	once	TGTGCCAGTAGGACAGGGGAGACCCAGTACTTC	CASRTGETQYF
TRBJ1-5	TRBV4-1	16	NA	NA	TGCGCCAGCAGCCAAGTGTCCCCCGCGGGGAATCAGCCCCAGCATTTT	CASSQVSPAGNQPQHF
TRBJ1-3	TRBV3-1/TRBV3-2	16	NA	medium-sized	TGTGCCAGCAGCCAAGATAAGCTCCTCTCCGGAAACACCATATATTTT	CASSQDKLLSGNTIYF
TRBJ1-6	TRBV4-2	20	NA	NA	TGTGCCAGCAGCTACGCGCCGGGACACTCTGAGAGCTCCTATAATTCACCCCTCCACTTT	CASSYAPGHSESSYNSPLHF
TRBJ1-1	TRBV11-3	13	TRBD1	NA	TGTGCCAGCAGCTTAGATCGACAGGGCGAAGCTTTCTTT	CASSLDRQGEAFF
TRBJ2-3	TRBV5-1	18	TRBD2	NA	TGCGCCAGCAGCCTTCCCGGGACTAGCGGGGGGGCCACAGATACGCAGTATTTT	CASSLPGTSGGATDTQYF
TRBJ2-5	TRBV2	12	TRBD1	NA	TGTGCCAGCCAGAGGACAGGGGAGACCCAGTACTTC	CASQRTGETQYF
TRBJ2-5	TRBV9	17	TRBD1	NA	TGTGCCAGCAGCGTGAGAGGGACAGGGGGCACATCGGAGACCCAGTACTTC	CASSVRGTGGTSETQYF
TRBJ1-5	TRBV6-5	14	NA	NA	TGTGCCAGCGCTTCAGGGTATAGCAATCAGCCCCAGCATTTT	CASASGYSNQPQHF
TRBJ1-1	TRBV5-1	15	NA	NA	TGCGCCAGCAGCGAACTCCCCCGGGGAGGCGCTGAAGCTTTCTTT	CASSELPRGGAEAFF
TRBJ1-2	TRBV18	15	NA	NA	TGTGCCAGCTCACCCCAGGGACTTTCTAACTATGGCTACACCTTC	CASSPQGLSNYGYTF
TRBJ1-1	TRBV11-3	14	TRBD1	NA	TGTGCCAGCAGTCCGGGACAGGGAAAAACTGAAGCTTTCTTT	CASSPGQGKTEAFF
TRBJ1-2	TRBV4-1	15	NA	few	TGCGCCAGCAGCGCCCTACGGGAGGTTGCTAATGGCTACACCTTC	CASSALREVANGYTF
TRBJ1-1	TRBV30	14	TRBD1	NA	TGTGCCTGGAGTAGAATGACAGGGCTCACTGAAGCTTTCTTT	CAWSRMTGLTEAFF
TRBJ1-2	TRBV10-3	13	TRBD1	NA	TGTGCCATCAGGCTACAGGGGAACTATGGCTACACCTTC	CAIRLQGNYGYTF
TRBJ1-6	TRBV7-8	13	NA	NA	TGTGCCAGCAGCTTGTCCCCCGATTCACCCCTCCACTTT	CASSLSPDSPLHF
TRBJ2-2	TRBV29-1	15	NA	once	TGCAGCGCCAATGGGGGCAGGGGACCTACCGGGGAGCTGTTTTTT	CSANGGRGPTGELFF
TRBJ2-7	TRBV9	15	TRBD2	NA	TGTGCCAGCAGCGTAGGACCGGCGGGGGACTACGAGCAGTACTTC	CASSVGPAGDYEQYF
TRBJ1-1	TRBV7-8	19	TRBD1	NA	TGTGCCAGCAGCCCAACCTCCGTTAGAGTTGGACAGGGGTACACTGAAGCTTTCTTT	CASSPTSVRVGQGYTEAFF
TRBJ1-1	TRBV12-5	15	NA	few	TGTGCTAGTGGTTTGGTACTGGGGAGGGGCACTGAAGCTTTCTTT	CASGLVLGRGTEAFF
TRBJ1-5	TRBV27	16	NA	few	TGTGCCAGCAGTTTATCTGGGGGCGCGGGCAATCAGCCCCAGCATTTT	CASSLSGGAGNQPQHF
TRBJ2-7	TRBV2	14	TRBD1	NA	TGTGCCAGCAGACCACAGGGGGCTCTATACGAGCAGTACTTC	CASRPQGALYEQYF
TRBJ2-3	TRBV5-1	19	TRBD2	NA	TGCGCCAGCAGCTTTCCCTCGGCTAGCGGGGGAGGGGTGGAAGATACGCAGTATTTT	CASSFPSASGGGVEDTQYF
TRBJ2-7	TRBV20-1	11	NA	NA	TGCAGTGCTGATACACGGGACGAGCAGTACTTC	CSADTRDEQYF
TRBJ2-1	TRBV7-9	18	TRBD2	NA	TGTGCCAGCAGCTTAGTACTGAGCGGGGGTTTAAGCAGGAATGAGCAGTTCTTC	CASSLVLSGGLSRNEQFF
TRBJ1-4	TRBV5-4	16	TRBD1	few	TGTGCCAGCAGCGTTGACCGGGACAGGGCGTATGAAAAACTGTTTTTT	CASSVDRDRAYEKLFF
TRBJ1-1	TRBV5-4	14	TRBD1	NA	TGTGCCAGCAGCTCGACGACAGGGCTGTCTGAAGCTTTCTTT	CASSSTTGLSEAFF
TRBJ1-2	TRBV6-5	15	NA	NA	TGTGCCAGCAGTTACTCCCCGGGAACTAACTATGGCTACACCTTC	CASSYSPGTNYGYTF
TRBJ2-1	TRBV24-1	20	TRBD2	NA	TGTGCCACCAGTGATTTGCCGGGACTAGCGGGGGGGCCGCAATACAATGAGCAGTTCTTC	CATSDLPGLAGGPQYNEQFF
TRBJ2-7	TRBV19	15	TRBD1	NA	TGTGCCAGTAGTATGAAAGGGGACAGCTCCTACGAGCAGTACTTC	CASSMKGDSSYEQYF
TRBJ1-2	TRBV3-1/TRBV3-2	17	TRBD1	once	TGTGCCAGCAGCCAGTATTGGGGGACAGATCAAAACTATGGCTACACCTTC	CASSQYWGTDQNYGYTF